This note documents a single T cell receptor beta chain sequence. This CDR3 is built from 15 residues. Unmatched junction bases numbered 7, after V lost 2 bases and J lost 5 bases. CDR1 and CDR2 (germline): MNHEY, SVGAGI. These data belong to a study of blood T cell repertoires in COVID-19. Study-level information: Acute-phase and convalescent COVID-19 samples originated in the United States, Italy and Spain. T cells, B-cell-depleted T cells, or PBMCs provided the cDNA or gDNA that served as material.

Source study methods: Scientists estimated how many nucleated cells there were by amplifying reference gene primers. TCRdb keeps only in-frame clones here, not all; method: immunoSEQ multiplex PCR. The DNA gave D and trimming, while V, J and clone size come from that table. In the table there are tens of thousands of clones, about 83% of which are singletons. Seattle cases were enrolled at active infection and followed longitudinally. The sequence derives from a woman aged 55-69 years with COVID-19, enrolled during active disease. The chain is built from TRBV6-5 and TRBJ2-5; TRBD2 matches at 8 bases. The sample consisted of peripheral blood. This CDR3 is CASSYQRGLGETQYF. The DNA for the CDR3 is TGTGCCAGCAGTTACCAACGGGGACTAGGGGAGACCCAGTACTTC.